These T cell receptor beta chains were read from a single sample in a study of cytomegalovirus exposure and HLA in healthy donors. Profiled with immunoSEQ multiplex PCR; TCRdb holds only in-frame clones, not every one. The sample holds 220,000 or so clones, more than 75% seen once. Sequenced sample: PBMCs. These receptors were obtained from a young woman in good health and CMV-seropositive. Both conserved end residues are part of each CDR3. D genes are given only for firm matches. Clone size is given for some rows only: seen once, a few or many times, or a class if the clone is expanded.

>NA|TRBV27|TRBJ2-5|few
TGTGCCAGCAGGGGAGGATGGGAAGAGACCCAGTACTTC
CASRGGWEETQYF
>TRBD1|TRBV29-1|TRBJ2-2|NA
TGCAGCGTAGAGACAGGGGCCACCGGGGAGCTGTTTTTT
CSVETGATGELFF
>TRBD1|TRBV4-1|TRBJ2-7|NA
TGCGCCAGCAGCCCCCCCCGGGACAGGGTAGTCCACGAGCAGTACTTC
CASSPPRDRVVHEQYF
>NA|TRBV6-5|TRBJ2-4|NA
TGTGCCAGCAGTCGCATCGACTTAAAAAACATTCAGTACTTC
CASSRIDLKNIQYF
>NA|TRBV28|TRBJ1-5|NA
TGTGCCAGCAGTTTAGTTCGGGGTCCAGGGGGCAATCAGCCCCAGCATTTT
CASSLVRGPGGNQPQHF
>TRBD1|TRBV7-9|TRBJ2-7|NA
TGTGCCAGCAGCTCAGGACAGGGGGTCCCTCTCTACGAGCAGTACTTC
CASSSGQGVPLYEQYF
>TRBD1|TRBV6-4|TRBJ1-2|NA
TGTGCCAGCAGTGACGACAGGGCTAACTATGGCTACACCTTC
CASSDDRANYGYTF
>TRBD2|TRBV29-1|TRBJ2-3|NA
TGCAGCGTTGGAACTAGCGGGAGCACAGATACGCAGTATTTT
CSVGTSGSTDTQYF
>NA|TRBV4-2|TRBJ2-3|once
TGTGCCAGCAGCCAAGATGTGGTAGCCCCAGATACGCAGTATTTT
CASSQDVVAPDTQYF
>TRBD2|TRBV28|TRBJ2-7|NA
TGTGCCAGCAGTTTGACTAGCTTCTACGAGCAGTACTTC
CASSLTSFYEQYF
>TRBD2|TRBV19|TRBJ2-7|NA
TGTGCCAGTAGTATCGGGAGTAGCGGGTCCTACGAGCAGTACTTC
CASSIGSSGSYEQYF